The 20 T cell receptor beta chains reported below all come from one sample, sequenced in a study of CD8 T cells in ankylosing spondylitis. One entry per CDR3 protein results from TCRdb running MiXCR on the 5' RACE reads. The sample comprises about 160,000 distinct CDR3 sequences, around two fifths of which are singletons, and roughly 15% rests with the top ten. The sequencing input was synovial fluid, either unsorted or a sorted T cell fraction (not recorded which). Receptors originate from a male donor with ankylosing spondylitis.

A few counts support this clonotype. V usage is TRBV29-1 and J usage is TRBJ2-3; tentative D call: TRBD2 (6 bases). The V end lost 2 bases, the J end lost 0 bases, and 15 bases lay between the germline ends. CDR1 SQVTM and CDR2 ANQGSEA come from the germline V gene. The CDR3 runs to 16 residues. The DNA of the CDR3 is TGCAGCGTTGAATCTTGGGGGGAGGCTAGCACAGATACGCAGTATTTT. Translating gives CSVESWGEASTDTQYF.

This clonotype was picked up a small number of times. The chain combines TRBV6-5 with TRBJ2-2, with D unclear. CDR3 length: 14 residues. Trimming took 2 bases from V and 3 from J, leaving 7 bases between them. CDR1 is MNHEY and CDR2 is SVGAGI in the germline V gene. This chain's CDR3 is CASSYRAHTGELFF. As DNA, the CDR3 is TGTGCCAGCAGTTACAGGGCCCACACCGGGGAGCTGTTTTTT.

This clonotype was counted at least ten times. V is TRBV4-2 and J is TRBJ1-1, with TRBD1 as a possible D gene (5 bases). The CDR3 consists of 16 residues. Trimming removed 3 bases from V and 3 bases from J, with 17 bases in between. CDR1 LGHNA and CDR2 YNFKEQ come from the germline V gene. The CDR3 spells CASSQGRSGLDTEAFF. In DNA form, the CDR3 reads TGTGCCAGCAGCCAGGGACGAAGTGGGCTGGACACTGAAGCTTTCTTT.

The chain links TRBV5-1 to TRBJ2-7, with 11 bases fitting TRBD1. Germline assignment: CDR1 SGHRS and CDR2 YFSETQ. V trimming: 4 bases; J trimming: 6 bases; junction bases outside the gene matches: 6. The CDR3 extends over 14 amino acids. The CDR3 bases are TGCGCCAGCAGCGCGGGACAGGGGGTGTTCGAGCAGTACTTC. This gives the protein CASSAGQGVFEQYF.

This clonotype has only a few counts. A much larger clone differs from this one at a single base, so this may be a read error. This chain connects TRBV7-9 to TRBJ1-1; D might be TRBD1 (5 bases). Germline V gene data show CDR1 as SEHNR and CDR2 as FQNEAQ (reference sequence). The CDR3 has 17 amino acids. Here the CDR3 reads CASSSNGRGGKYTEVFF. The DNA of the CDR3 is TGTGCCAGCAGCTCAAATGGAAGGGGAGGAAAGTACACTGAAGTTTTCTTT.

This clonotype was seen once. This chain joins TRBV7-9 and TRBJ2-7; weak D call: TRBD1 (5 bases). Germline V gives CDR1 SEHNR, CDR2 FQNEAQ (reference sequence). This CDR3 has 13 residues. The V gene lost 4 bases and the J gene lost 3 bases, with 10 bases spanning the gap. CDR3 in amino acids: CASSSDTIYEQYF. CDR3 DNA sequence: TGTGCCAGCAGCTCGGACACAATCTACGAGCAGTACTTC.

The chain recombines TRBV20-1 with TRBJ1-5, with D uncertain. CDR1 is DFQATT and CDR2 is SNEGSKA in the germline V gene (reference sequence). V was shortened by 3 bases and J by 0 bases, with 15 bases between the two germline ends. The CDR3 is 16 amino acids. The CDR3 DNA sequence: TGCAGTGCTAGTGGAGGGCCAGTTTATAGCAATCAGCCCCAGCATTTT. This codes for CSASGGPVYSNQPQHF.

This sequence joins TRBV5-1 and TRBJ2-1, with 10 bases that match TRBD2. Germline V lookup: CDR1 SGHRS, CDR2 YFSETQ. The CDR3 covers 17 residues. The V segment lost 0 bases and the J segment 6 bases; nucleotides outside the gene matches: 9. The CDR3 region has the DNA TGCGCCAGCAGCTTGGATACCCGACTAGCGGGCCGCAATGAGCAGTTCTTC. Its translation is CASSLDTRLAGRNEQFF.

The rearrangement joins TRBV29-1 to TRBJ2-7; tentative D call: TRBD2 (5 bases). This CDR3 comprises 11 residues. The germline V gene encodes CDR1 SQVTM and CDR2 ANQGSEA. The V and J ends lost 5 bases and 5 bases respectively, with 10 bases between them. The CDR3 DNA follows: TGCAGCGTTTCCGGGAACCACGAGCAGTACTTC. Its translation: CSVSGNHEQYF.

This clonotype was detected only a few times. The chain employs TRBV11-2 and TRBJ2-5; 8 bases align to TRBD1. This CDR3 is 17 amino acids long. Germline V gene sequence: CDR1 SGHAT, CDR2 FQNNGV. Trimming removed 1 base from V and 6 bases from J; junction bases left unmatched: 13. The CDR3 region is CASSLGEADRELKTQYF. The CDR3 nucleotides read TGTGCCAGCAGCTTAGGGGAAGCGGACAGGGAGTTAAAGACCCAGTACTTC.

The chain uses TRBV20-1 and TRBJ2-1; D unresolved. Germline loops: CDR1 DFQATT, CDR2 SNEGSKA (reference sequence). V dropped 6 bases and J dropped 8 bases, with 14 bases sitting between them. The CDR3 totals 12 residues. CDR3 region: CSADGPTDEQFF. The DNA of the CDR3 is TGCAGTGCCGACGGGCCAACGGATGAGCAGTTCTTC.

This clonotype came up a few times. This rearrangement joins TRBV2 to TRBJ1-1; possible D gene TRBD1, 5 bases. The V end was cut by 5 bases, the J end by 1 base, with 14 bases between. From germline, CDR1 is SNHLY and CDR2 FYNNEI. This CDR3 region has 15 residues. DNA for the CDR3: TGTGCCAGCAGTCCCCGATGGGGGGGGAACACTGAAGCTTTCTTT. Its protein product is CASSPRWGGNTEAFF.

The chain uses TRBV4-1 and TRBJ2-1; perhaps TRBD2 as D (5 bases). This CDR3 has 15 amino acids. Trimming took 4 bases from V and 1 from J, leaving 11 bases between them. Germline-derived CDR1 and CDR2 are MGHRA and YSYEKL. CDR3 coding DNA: TGCGCCAGCAGCCTCCAAGGAGGATCCTACAATGAGCAGTTCTTC. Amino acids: CASSLQGGSYNEQFF.

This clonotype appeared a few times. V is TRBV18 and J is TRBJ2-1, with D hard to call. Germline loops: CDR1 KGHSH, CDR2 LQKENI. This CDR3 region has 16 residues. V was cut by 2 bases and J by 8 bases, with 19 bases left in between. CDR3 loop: CASSPNRRILPDEQFF. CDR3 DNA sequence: TGTGCCAGCTCACCAAACCGACGGATATTACCGGATGAGCAGTTCTTC.

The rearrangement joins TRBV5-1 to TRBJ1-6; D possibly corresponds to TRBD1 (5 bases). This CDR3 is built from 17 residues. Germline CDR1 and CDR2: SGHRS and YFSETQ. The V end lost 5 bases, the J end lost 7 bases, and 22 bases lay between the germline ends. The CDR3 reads CASSHKPTGLLNSPLHF. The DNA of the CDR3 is TGCGCCAGCAGTCACAAACCAACGGGACTTCTGAATTCACCCCTCCACTTT. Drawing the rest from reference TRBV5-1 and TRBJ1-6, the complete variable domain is KAGVTQTPRYLIKTRGQQVTLSCSPISGHRSVSWYQQTPGQGLQFLFEYFSETQRNKGNFPGRFSGRQFSNSRSEMNVSTLELGDSALYLCASSHKPTGLLNSPLHFGNGTRLTVT.

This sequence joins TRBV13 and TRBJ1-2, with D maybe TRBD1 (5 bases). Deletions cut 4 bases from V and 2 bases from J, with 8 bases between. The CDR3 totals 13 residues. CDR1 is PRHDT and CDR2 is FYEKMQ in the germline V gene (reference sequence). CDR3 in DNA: TGTGCCAGCAGCTATCGGGACAACTATGGCTACACCTTC. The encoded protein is CASSYRDNYGYTF.

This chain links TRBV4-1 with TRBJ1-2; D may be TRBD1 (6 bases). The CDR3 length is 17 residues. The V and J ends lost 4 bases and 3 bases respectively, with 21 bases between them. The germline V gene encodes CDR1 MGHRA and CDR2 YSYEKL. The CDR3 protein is CASSRRGGLGLYYGYTF. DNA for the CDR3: TGCGCCAGCAGCCGGAGGGGGGGGTTGGGGCTCTACTATGGCTACACCTTC.

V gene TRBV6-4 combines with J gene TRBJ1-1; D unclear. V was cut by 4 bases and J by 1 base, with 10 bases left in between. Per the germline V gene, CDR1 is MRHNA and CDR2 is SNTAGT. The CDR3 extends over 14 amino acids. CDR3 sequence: CASSAGAENTEAFF. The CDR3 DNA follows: TGTGCCAGCAGTGCTGGTGCCGAGAACACTGAAGCTTTCTTT.

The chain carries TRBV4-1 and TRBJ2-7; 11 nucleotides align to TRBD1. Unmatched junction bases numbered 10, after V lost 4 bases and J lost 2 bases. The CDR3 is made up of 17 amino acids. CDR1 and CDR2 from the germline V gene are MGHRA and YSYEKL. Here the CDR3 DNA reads TGCGCCAGCAGCCCCTGGACAGGGGGCGTCCAAACCTACGAGCAGTACTTC. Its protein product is CASSPWTGGVQTYEQYF.

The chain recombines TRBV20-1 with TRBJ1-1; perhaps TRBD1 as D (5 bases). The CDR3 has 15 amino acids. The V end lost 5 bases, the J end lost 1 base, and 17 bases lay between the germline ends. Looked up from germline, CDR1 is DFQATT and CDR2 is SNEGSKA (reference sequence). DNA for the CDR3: TGCAGTGCTCGGAGCTTAGACAGACAGAACACTGAAGCTTTCTTT. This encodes CSARSLDRQNTEAFF.